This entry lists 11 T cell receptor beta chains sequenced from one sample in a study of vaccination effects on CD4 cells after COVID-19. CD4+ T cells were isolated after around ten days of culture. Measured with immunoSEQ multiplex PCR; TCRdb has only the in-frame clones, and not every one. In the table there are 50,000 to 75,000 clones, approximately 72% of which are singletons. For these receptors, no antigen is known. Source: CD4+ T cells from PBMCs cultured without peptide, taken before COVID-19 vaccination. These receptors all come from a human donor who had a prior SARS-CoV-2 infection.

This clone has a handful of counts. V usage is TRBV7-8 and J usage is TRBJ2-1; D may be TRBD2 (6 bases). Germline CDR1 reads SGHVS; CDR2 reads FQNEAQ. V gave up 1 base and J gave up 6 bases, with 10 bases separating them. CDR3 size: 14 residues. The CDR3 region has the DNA TGTGCCAGCAGCTTAGGCGGGATAGGCAATGAGCAGTTCTTC. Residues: CASSLGGIGNEQFF. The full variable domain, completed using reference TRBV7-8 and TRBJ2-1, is GAGVSQSPRYKVAKRGQDVALRCDPISGHVSLFWYQQALGQGPEFLTYFQNEAQLDKSGLPSDRFFAERPEGSVSTLKIQRTQQEDSAVYLCASSLGGIGNEQFFGPGTRLTVL.

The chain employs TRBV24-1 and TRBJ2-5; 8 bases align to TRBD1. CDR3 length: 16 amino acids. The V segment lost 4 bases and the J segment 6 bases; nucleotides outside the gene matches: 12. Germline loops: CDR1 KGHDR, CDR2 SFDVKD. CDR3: CATSDHHRTGLKTQYF. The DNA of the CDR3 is TGTGCCACCAGTGACCATCATAGGACAGGGCTAAAGACCCAGTACTTC.

Written as DNA, the CDR3 is TGCGCCAGCAGCCCTCGGGACCCCAGGGGAATTAATGAAAAACTGTTTTTT. It translates to CASSPRDPRGINEKLFF. The rearrangement joins TRBV5-1 to TRBJ1-4; D possibly corresponds to TRBD1 (6 bases). The CDR3 loop spans 17 amino acids. CDR1 is SGHRS and CDR2 is YFSETQ in the germline V gene. The germline V and J ends were trimmed by 4 bases and 4 bases, with 20 bases remaining between them.

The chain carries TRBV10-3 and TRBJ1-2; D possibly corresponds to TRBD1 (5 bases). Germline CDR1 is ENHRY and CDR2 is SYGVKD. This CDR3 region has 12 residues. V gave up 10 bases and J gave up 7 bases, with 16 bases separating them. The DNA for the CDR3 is TGTGCCAACGGACCGGGCGGGGGTGGCTACACCTTC. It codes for CANGPGGGGYTF.

For the CDR3, the DNA is TGTGCCAGCACCTCGGAGGAGGGGGTATACGAGCAGTACTTC. This encodes CASTSEEGVYEQYF. The rearrangement links TRBV3-1 (or the pseudogene TRBV3-2) to TRBJ2-7; tentatively, D is TRBD1 or TRBD2 (6 bases each). V lost 7 bases, J lost 4 bases, and 17 bases lay in between. Germline V CDR1 and CDR2: LGHDT, YNNKEL (reference sequence). The CDR3 extends over 14 amino acids.

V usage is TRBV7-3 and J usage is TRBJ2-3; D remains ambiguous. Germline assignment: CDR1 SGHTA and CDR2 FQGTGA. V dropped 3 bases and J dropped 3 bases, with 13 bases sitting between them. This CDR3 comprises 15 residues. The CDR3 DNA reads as TGTGCCAGCAGCTTTGGGATCCAGAAGACAGATACGCAGTATTTT. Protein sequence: CASSFGIQKTDTQYF.

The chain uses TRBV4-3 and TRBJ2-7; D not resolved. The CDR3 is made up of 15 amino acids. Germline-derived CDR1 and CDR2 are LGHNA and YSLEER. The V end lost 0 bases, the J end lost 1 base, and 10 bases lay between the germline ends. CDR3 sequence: CASSQEPSRSYEQYF. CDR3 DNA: TGCGCCAGCAGCCAAGAACCCTCCCGGTCCTACGAGCAGTACTTC.

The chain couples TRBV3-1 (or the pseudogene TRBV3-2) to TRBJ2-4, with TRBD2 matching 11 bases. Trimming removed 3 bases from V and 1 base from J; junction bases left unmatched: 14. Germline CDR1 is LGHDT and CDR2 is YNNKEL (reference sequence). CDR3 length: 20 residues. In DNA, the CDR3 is TGTGCCAGCAGCCAGGTGACTAGCGGGGCCCCAAAGGCGGCCAAAAACATTCAGTACTTC. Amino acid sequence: CASSQVTSGAPKAAKNIQYF.

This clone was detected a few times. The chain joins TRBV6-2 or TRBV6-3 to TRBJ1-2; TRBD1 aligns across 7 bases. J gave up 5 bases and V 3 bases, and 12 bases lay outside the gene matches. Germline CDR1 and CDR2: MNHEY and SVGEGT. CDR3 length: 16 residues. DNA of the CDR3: TGTGCCAGCAGTTATAGGACAGGCCTCTTGGGGTATGGCTACACCTTC. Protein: CASSYRTGLLGYGYTF.

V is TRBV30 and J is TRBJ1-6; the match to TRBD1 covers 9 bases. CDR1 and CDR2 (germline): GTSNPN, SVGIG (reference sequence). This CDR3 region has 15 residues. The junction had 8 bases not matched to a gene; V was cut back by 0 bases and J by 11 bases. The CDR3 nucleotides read TGTGCCTGGAGTGTTGGAGGGACAGGGTCCACACCCCTCCACTTT. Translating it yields CAWSVGGTGSTPLHF.

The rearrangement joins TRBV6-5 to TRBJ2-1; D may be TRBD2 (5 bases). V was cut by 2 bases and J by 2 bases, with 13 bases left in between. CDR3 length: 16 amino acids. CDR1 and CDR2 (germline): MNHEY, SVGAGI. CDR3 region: CASSYNREIPYNEQFF. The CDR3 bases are TGTGCCAGCAGTTACAATAGGGAGATCCCCTACAATGAGCAGTTCTTC.